The present T cell receptor beta chain was sequenced within a study of T cells in Graves' hyperthyroidism and ophthalmopathy. The definition of stable Graves' hyperthyroidism was no ophthalmopathy progression within 18 months. Template material for amplifying TCR beta CDR3 regions consisted of RNA transcripts. The study used the HTBI primer set for a first-round RT-PCR of the TCR CDR3. TCRdb analysed the multiplex PCR reads with MiXCR anew, one entry per CDR3 protein. The table records approximately 400,000 distinct CDR3 sequences, about 14% of them present only once. Germline V gene data show CDR1 as SNHLY and CDR2 as FYNNEI. The CDR3 totals 14 residues. V lost 6 bases and J 1 base, leaving 10 bases between the germline ends.

This rearrangement joins TRBV2 to TRBJ1-3; D is undetermined. The sequence derives from a woman in her sixties or seventies with Graves' hyperthyroidism. Sequenced input: blood. The CDR3 loop reads CASRGSASGNTIYF. The CDR3, as DNA: TGTGCCAGCAGGGGGTCAGCTTCTGGAAACACCATATATTTT.